This passage covers 28 T cell receptor beta chains from one sample sequenced in a study of blood T cell repertoires in COVID-19. TCRdb's copy holds only in-frame clones and misses some; the assay was immunoSEQ multiplex PCR. The sample has about 380,000 clones; approximately 88% are singletons. The sequenced material came from peripheral blood. The receptors were sampled from a middle-aged man with acute or convalescent COVID-19.

V and J are TRBV5-5 and TRBJ2-5, with 10 bases fitting TRBD1. Per germline, CDR1 SGHKS and CDR2 YYEKEE (reference sequence). V trimming: 3 bases; J trimming: 5 bases; junction bases outside the gene matches: 10. The CDR3 has 16 amino acids. This chain's CDR3 is CASSSHRGQGMETQYF. The CDR3 DNA reads as TGTGCCAGCAGCTCCCACCGGGGACAGGGGATGGAGACCCAGTACTTC.

The rearrangement uses TRBV30 and TRBJ1-6, with D unclear. The CDR3 is 13 amino acids. With 1 base removed from V and 12 bases from J, the gap between germline ends came to 13 bases. CDR1 is GTSNPN, CDR2 SVGIG, per germline (reference sequence). CDR3 DNA: TGTGCCTGGAGTGGGTCGAGGGCTCTACCCCTCCACTTT. Its translation: CAWSGSRALPLHF.

This chain joins TRBV5-6 and TRBJ1-6; TRBD1 matches 10 bases. Unmatched junction bases numbered 8, after V lost 4 bases and J lost 7 bases. This CDR3 has 16 amino acids. The V gene's germline CDR1 is SGHDT and CDR2 YYEEEE. The CDR3 region is CASSTDRGRRNSPLHF. CDR3 nucleotides: TGTGCCAGCAGCACCGACAGGGGGCGGCGGAATTCACCCCTCCACTTT.

The V and J genes are TRBV5-6 and TRBJ2-7, with 7 positions matching TRBD1. Unmatched junction bases numbered 9, after V lost 4 bases and J lost 5 bases. The V gene's germline CDR1 is SGHDT and CDR2 YYEEEE. The CDR3 runs 14 residues. CDR3 nucleotides: TGTGCCAGCAGCCGGGACAGCGGATTCCACGAGCAGTACTTC. This sequence encodes CASSRDSGFHEQYF.

The chain couples TRBV14 to TRBJ2-5; 8 bases agree with TRBD2. CDR1 and CDR2 from the germline V gene are SGHDN and FVKESK. J gave up 1 base and V 2 bases, and 3 bases lay outside the gene matches. This CDR3 comprises 15 residues. The CDR3 bases are TGTGCCAGCAGCCAAACCGGGACTAGCCAAGAGACCCAGTACTTC. Translation gives CASSQTGTSQETQYF.

This chain uses TRBV4-2 with TRBJ2-1; D is unresolved. The germline V and J ends were trimmed by 0 bases and 0 bases, with 12 bases remaining between them. Germline V gene lookup returns CDR1 LGHNA and CDR2 YNFKEQ. The CDR3 length is 17 residues. The CDR3 DNA reads as TGTGCCAGCAGCCAAGAGAGGCAGTTGAGCTCCTACAATGAGCAGTTCTTC. It translates to CASSQERQLSSYNEQFF.

The chain links TRBV18 to TRBJ1-6; D is uncertain. The CDR3 totals 12 residues. Trimming took 4 bases from V and 8 from J, leaving 6 bases between them. Germline loops: CDR1 KGHSH, CDR2 LQKENI. The CDR3 coding sequence is TGTGCCAGCTCACACGCGGATTCACCCCTCCACTTT. This translates into CASSHADSPLHF.

V and J are TRBV5-6 and TRBJ1-1; no firm D call. Between the trimmed V and J ends, which lost 7 bases and 0 bases, there was a span of 13 bases. This CDR3 has 14 residues. Germline V lookup: CDR1 SGHDT, CDR2 YYEEEE. CDR3 nucleotide sequence: TGTGCCAGCTTCGTTGGCGGGGTGAACACTGAAGCTTTCTTT. This gives the protein CASFVGGVNTEAFF. Drawing the rest from reference TRBV5-6 and TRBJ1-1, the complete variable domain is DAGVTQSPTHLIKTRGQQVTLRCSPKSGHDTVSWYQQALGQGPQFIFQYYEEEERQRGNFPDRFSGHQFPNYSSELNVNALLLGDSALYLCASFVGGVNTEAFFGQGTRLTVV.

This clone was detected a few times. The V gene is TRBV20-1, the J gene TRBJ1-2; 8 bases are shared with TRBD1. This CDR3 comprises 12 residues. Germline V gene sequence: CDR1 DFQATT, CDR2 SNEGSKA (reference sequence). J lost 6 bases, V lost 3 bases, and 3 bases had no gene match. CDR3 in DNA: TGCAGTGCTAGTCAGGGGGCGGATGGCTACACCTTC. Protein: CSASQGADGYTF.

The chain links TRBV9 to TRBJ2-2, with 11 bases aligning to TRBD2. CDR1 and CDR2 (germline): SGDLS, YYNGEE. The J segment lost 6 bases and the V segment lost 1 base, leaving 5 bases of the junction unmatched. The CDR3 sequence is 16 residues long. The CDR3 bases are TGTGCCAGCAGCGTACTAGCGGGGGGCCTCTCCGGGGAGCTGTTTTTT. It specifies CASSVLAGGLSGELFF.

The chain carries TRBV3-1 (or the pseudogene TRBV3-2) and TRBJ1-5, with D perhaps matching TRBD1 (6 bases). Looked up from germline, CDR1 is LGHDT and CDR2 is YNNKEL (reference sequence). The CDR3 is made up of 15 amino acids. Trimming took off 0 bases at V and 6 bases at J, with 12 bases between the two ends. The DNA of the CDR3 is TGTGCCAGCAGCCAAGATATGGACAGAGGTCAGCCCCAGCATTTT. As protein: CASSQDMDRGQPQHF.

The rearrangement joins TRBV4-1 to TRBJ2-3, with 10 bases matching TRBD2. Germline V gene sequence: CDR1 MGHRA, CDR2 YSYEKL. J was trimmed by 0 bases and V by 4 bases; bases with no gene match: 4. This CDR3 has 16 residues. CDR3 loop: CASSRQAGGSTDTQYF. The DNA for the CDR3 is TGCGCCAGCAGCCGCCAAGCGGGAGGGAGCACAGATACGCAGTATTTT.

The count of this clone is one. The rearrangement joins TRBV27 to TRBJ2-1; perhaps TRBD1 as D (6 bases). The germline V gene encodes CDR1 MNHEY and CDR2 SMNVEV (reference sequence). The V and J ends lost 6 bases and 4 bases respectively, with 13 bases between them. The CDR3 covers 14 residues. The CDR3 loop is CASRLRTAYNEQFF. For the CDR3, the DNA is TGTGCCAGCAGACTCAGGACAGCATACAATGAGCAGTTCTTC.

The CDR3 DNA is TGTGCCAGCAGCTTGGACAGGGGAGGTGAAAAACTGTTTTTT. Residues: CASSLDRGGEKLFF. The J gene is TRBJ1-4, the V gene TRBV28; 9 nucleotides agree with TRBD1. Germline CDR1 MDHEN, CDR2 SYDVKM. This CDR3 spans 14 amino acids. V lost 6 bases to trimming and J lost 7 bases; unmatched junction nucleotides: 6.

This chain links TRBV28 with TRBJ2-7; tentative D call: TRBD1 (5 bases). Germline-derived CDR1 and CDR2 are MDHEN and SYDVKM. The CDR3 is made up of 15 amino acids. V was clipped by 1 base and J by 2 bases, with 12 bases between them. Here the CDR3 DNA reads TGTGCCAGCAGTTTATTGGTGACAGCAACCTACGAGCAGTACTTC. This gives the protein CASSLLVTATYEQYF. Supplemented by reference TRBV28 and TRBJ2-7, the full variable domain reads DVKVTQSSRYLVKRTGEKVFLECVQDMDHENMFWYRQDPGLGLRLIYFSYDVKMKEKGDIPEGYSVSREKKERFSLILESASTNQTSMYLCASSLLVTATYEQYFGPGTRLTVT.

The rearrangement links TRBV27 to TRBJ2-7; 8 positions agree with TRBD2. The germline V gene encodes CDR1 MNHEY and CDR2 SMNVEV (reference sequence). The CDR3 runs to 17 residues. J was trimmed by 2 bases and V by 2 bases; bases with no gene match: 11. The CDR3 coding sequence is TGTGCCAGCAGTTTAAGCATTTTGACTAGCGTACCCTACGAGCAGTACTTC. Translating it yields CASSLSILTSVPYEQYF.

The rearrangement links TRBV9 to TRBJ1-2, with D perhaps matching TRBD1 (6 bases). The CDR3 has 18 amino acids. The germline gives CDR1 SGDLS, CDR2 YYNGEE. The V and J ends lost 4 bases and 2 bases respectively, with 24 bases between them. The CDR3 here is CASSTQSGGQRKNYGYTF. CDR3 DNA sequence: TGTGCCAGCAGCACCCAATCGGGGGGACAACGTAAAAACTATGGCTACACCTTC.

The chain is built from TRBV29-1 and TRBJ1-2; D call uncertain. This CDR3 is built from 15 residues. The V end lost 3 bases, the J end lost 4 bases, and 18 bases lay between the germline ends. Germline CDR1 reads SQVTM; CDR2 reads ANQGSEA. This CDR3 is CSVEGVTLSSYGYTF. Here the CDR3 DNA reads TGCAGCGTTGAGGGAGTTACTCTTTCTAGCTATGGCTACACCTTC.

The chain employs TRBV28 and TRBJ1-5, with a possible D match to TRBD1 (6 bases). V was shortened by 4 bases and J by 6 bases, with 13 bases between the two germline ends. Germline CDR1 and CDR2: MDHEN and SYDVKM. This CDR3 comprises 14 residues. The DNA for the CDR3 is TGTGCCAGCAGTTCCCTTAACAGGGTTCAGCCCCAGCATTTT. Amino acid sequence: CASSSLNRVQPQHF.

This clone was observed a single time. The CDR3 DNA reads TGTGCCAGCAGTTACTCGTCCCCCCAGCGGGAGGGCCGGACCTACAATGAGCAGTTCTTC. Its translation: CASSYSSPQREGRTYNEQFF. V and J are TRBV6-8 and TRBJ2-1; TRBD2 matches 10 bases. The V gene end was trimmed by 0 bases and the J gene end by 2 bases; junction bases not matched to a gene: 13. Per the germline V gene, CDR1 is MNHGY and CDR2 is SAAAGT. The CDR3 sequence is 20 residues long.

This clone turned up a few times. The chain employs TRBV27 and TRBJ2-7; 12 positions agree with TRBD2. V shed 3 bases, J shed 4 bases, and the junction held 7 bases outside the gene matches. The CDR3 runs 16 residues. Germline V gene lookup returns CDR1 MNHEY and CDR2 SMNVEV (reference sequence). The chain's CDR3 is CASSFLGLAGSYEQYF. In DNA, the CDR3 is TGTGCCAGCAGTTTCCTTGGACTAGCGGGATCGTACGAGCAGTACTTC.

The chain carries TRBV27 and TRBJ2-7; tentatively, D is TRBD1 (5 bases). The CDR3 is 14 residues long. Germline CDR1 and CDR2: MNHEY and SMNVEV (reference sequence). V lost 0 bases, J lost 2 bases, and 8 bases lay in between. CDR3 DNA: TGTGCCAGCAGTTTATCCACAGGCCCCTACGAGCAGTACTTC. This encodes CASSLSTGPYEQYF.

This clone was seen only once. V and J are TRBV5-5 and TRBJ2-7, with 10 bases identical to TRBD2. From germline, CDR1 is SGHKS and CDR2 YYEKEE (reference sequence). V lost 4 bases to trimming and J lost 7 bases; unmatched junction nucleotides: 11. The CDR3 totals 15 residues. CDR3 loop: CASSRSSGGSGEQYF. The CDR3 bases are TGTGCCAGCAGCCGCTCTAGCGGGGGCTCCGGGGAGCAGTACTTC.

The genes are TRBV13 and TRBJ1-3; TRBD1 aligns across 8 bases. J gave up 4 bases and V 5 bases, and 7 bases lay outside the gene matches. Germline V CDR1 and CDR2: PRHDT, FYEKMQ (reference sequence). The CDR3 loop spans 15 amino acids. CDR3 nucleotide sequence: TGTGCCAGCAGCCCGGACAGGGAGTCCGGAAACACCATATATTTT. Protein product: CASSPDRESGNTIYF.

This clone was found a few times. The gene calls are TRBV18 and TRBJ2-3; maybe TRBD1 (5 bases). The CDR3 has 14 amino acids. Germline CDR1 KGHSH, CDR2 LQKENI. V lost 8 bases to trimming and J lost 5 bases, with 17 bases between them. The CDR3 DNA reads TGTGCCAGCACCCGAGCAGGGCGTGGAGATACGCAGTATTTT. It specifies CASTRAGRGDTQYF.

V and J are TRBV5-1 and TRBJ2-1, with 7 bases that match TRBD1. The CDR3 covers 13 residues. The trim removed 4 bases at V and 6 bases at J, leaving 4 bases unmatched. Germline-derived CDR1 and CDR2 are SGHRS and YFSETQ. The CDR3 is CASSGNRGNEQFF. DNA of the CDR3: TGCGCCAGCAGCGGGAACAGGGGCAATGAGCAGTTCTTC.

This chain connects TRBV30 to TRBJ1-1; tentative D call: TRBD1 (6 bases). Germline CDR1 GTSNPN, CDR2 SVGIG (reference sequence). The CDR3 covers 15 residues. Trimming removed 0 bases from V and 3 bases from J, with 14 bases in between. The CDR3 loop reads CAWSVLGGGHTEAFF. The CDR3 DNA sequence: TGTGCCTGGAGTGTCCTTGGGGGCGGACACACTGAAGCTTTCTTT.

This clone was seen once. V is TRBV29-1 and J is TRBJ1-2; 9 bases map to TRBD1. There are 15 residues in the CDR3. Germline assignment: CDR1 SQVTM and CDR2 ANQGSEA. Trimming at V came to 5 bases and at J to 3 bases, leaving 10 bases not matched to a gene. The CDR3 region is CSVSDRGTGHYGYTF. CDR3 bases: TGCAGCGTTTCCGACCGGGGGACAGGGCACTATGGCTACACCTTC.